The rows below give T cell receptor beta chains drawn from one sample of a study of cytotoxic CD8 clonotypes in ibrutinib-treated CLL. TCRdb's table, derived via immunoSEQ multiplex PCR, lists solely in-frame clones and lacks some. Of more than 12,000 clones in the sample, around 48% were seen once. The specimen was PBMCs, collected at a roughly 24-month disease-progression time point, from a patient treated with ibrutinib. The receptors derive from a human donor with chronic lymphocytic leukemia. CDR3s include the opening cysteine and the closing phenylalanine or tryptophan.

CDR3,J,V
CASTPLRGGYYEQYF,TRBJ2-7,TRBV7-8
CASSLGEGLGGYTF,TRBJ1-2,TRBV7-8
CASSQTPGPGDEQFF,TRBJ2-1,TRBV4-2
CASSKKGSVAYEQYF,TRBJ2-7,TRBV7-9
CSAQPVGGQGASGNTIYF,TRBJ1-3,TRBV29-1
CASSPNRQVDTDTQYF,TRBJ2-3,TRBV27
CASSPLRSLSTDTQYF,TRBJ2-3,TRBV18
CASSFYEKLFF,TRBJ1-4,TRBV19
CASSTRGQGYHQPQHF,TRBJ1-5,TRBV19
CASSPPGQGFEAFF,TRBJ1-1,TRBV7-6
CASSILDPSGYTF,TRBJ1-2,TRBV21-1
CSAIPGAGGGETQYF,TRBJ2-5,TRBV29-1
CASSLDIGAHQPQHF,TRBJ1-5,TRBV11-2
CAGGTGELNYGYTF,TRBJ1-2,TRBV6-6
CASMNGLGYEQYF,TRBJ2-7,TRBV7-9
CASSGPRTVVEKLFF,TRBJ1-4,TRBV6-1
CATGADPNTEAFF,TRBJ1-1,TRBV2
CASRGQEVEAFF,TRBJ1-1,TRBV27
CASTLSGGGQSHTQYF,TRBJ2-3,TRBV27
CASSQGTIVETQYF,TRBJ2-5,TRBV4-2
CASSPMEMGQQAYEQYF,TRBJ2-7,TRBV7-9
CASSPGGAGETQYF,TRBJ2-5,TRBV9
CASSLVGDVGYSPLHF,TRBJ1-6,TRBV5-1
CASSPGPSGGDNQPQHF,TRBJ1-5,TRBV5-1
CASSPGGRNTEAFF,TRBJ1-1,TRBV5-1
CASSLVGYQETQYF,TRBJ2-5,TRBV5-1
CASMYRGLAFF,TRBJ1-1,TRBV2
CASSERSGNGYTF,TRBJ1-2,TRBV2
CASSESGGDYTDTQYF,TRBJ2-3,TRBV25-1
CASSLGGLRTDTQYF,TRBJ2-3,TRBV11-2
CASSLVGFDEKLFF,TRBJ1-4,TRBV5-1
CAWSPGDTEAFF,TRBJ1-1,TRBV30
CASSSLAKNIQYF,TRBJ2-4,TRBV27
CASSLGQGASSNTEAFF,TRBJ1-1,TRBV11-3
CASSSSAIGTQYF,TRBJ2-5,TRBV11-2
CVEWATSYEQYF,TRBJ2-7,TRBV27
CASSFLMGKKLGNQPQHF,TRBJ1-5,TRBV27
CASSLSSTGRLEQYF,TRBJ2-7,TRBV27
CASSQDRTGSTEAFF,TRBJ1-1,TRBV4-2
CASSLYPHAGSDTEAFF,TRBJ1-1,TRBV7-8
CASSDSGGGPGGDTQYF,TRBJ2-3,TRBV5-4
CASSELVLRTSSTDTQYF,TRBJ2-3,TRBV2
CASTPLGQEDSNQPQHF,TRBJ1-5,TRBV19
CASVSGTSGGASNEQFF,TRBJ2-1,TRBV27
CASSLWGGRGSGGSSYEQYF,TRBJ2-7,TRBV5-1
CASSLTGNTEAFF,TRBJ1-1,TRBV19
CASSSQTGGGIQYF,TRBJ2-4,TRBV5-6
CASSLSPRNDYEQYF,TRBJ2-7,TRBV27